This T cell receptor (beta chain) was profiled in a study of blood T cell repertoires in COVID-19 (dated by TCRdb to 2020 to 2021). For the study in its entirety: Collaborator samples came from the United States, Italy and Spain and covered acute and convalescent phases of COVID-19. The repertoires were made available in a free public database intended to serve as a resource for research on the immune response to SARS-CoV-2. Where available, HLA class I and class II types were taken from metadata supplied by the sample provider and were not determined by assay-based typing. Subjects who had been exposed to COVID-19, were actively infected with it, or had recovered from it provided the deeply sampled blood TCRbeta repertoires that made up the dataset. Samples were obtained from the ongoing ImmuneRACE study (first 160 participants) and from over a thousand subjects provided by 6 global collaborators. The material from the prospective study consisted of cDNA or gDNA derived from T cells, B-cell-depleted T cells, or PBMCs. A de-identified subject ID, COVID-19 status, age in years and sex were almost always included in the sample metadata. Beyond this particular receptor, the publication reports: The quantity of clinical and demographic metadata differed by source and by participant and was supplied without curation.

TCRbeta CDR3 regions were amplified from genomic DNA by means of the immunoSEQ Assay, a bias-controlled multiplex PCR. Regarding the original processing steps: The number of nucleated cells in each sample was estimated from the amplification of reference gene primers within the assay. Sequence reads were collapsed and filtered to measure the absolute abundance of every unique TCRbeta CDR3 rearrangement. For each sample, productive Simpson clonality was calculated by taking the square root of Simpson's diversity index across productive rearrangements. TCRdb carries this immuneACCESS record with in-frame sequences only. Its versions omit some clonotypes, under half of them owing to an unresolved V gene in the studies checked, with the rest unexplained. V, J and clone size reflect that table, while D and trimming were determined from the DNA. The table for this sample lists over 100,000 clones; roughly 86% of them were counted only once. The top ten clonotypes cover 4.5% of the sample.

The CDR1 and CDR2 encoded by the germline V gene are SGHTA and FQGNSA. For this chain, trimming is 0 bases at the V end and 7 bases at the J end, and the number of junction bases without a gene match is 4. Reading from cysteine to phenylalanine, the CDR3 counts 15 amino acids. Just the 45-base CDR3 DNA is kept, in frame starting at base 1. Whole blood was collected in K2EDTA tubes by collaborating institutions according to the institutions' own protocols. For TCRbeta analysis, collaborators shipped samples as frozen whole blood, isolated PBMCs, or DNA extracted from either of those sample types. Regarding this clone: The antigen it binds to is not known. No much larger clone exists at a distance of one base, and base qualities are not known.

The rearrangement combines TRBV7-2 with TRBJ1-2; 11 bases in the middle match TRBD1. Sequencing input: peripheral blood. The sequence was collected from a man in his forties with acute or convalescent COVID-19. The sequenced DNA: TGTGCCAGCAGCTTAGCCGGACAGGGGGCGGGTGGCTACACCTTC. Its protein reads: CASSLAGQGAGGYTF.